This TCR beta chain was recovered during a study of Graves' ophthalmopathy and Graves' hyperthyroidism. CDR1 is SEHNR and CDR2 is FQNEAQ in the germline V gene (reference sequence). This CDR3 region has 13 residues. V lost 4 bases and J lost 1, with 8 bases in between. Orbital computed tomography, thyroid ultrasound, TRAb, serum thyroxine and clinical symptoms formed the basis of diagnosis. This clonotype was recorded many times. Amplified material comprised TCR beta CDR3 regions derived from RNA transcripts. HTBI primers served in a first-round RT-PCR, which a second-round multiplex PCR followed. From the multiplex PCR reads, TCRdb called clonotypes with MiXCR, one entry per CDR3 protein. The sample comprises about 370,000 distinct CDR3 sequences, around 17% of which are singletons, and roughly 1.6% rests with the top ten.

The specimen was peripheral blood. The sequence was obtained from a young woman with Graves' ophthalmopathy. The V gene is TRBV7-9, the J gene TRBJ2-7; no definite D call. CDR3 sequence reads: CASSSQLSYEQYF. In DNA, the CDR3 is TGTGCCAGCAGCTCCCAACTGTCCTACGAGCAGTACTTC.